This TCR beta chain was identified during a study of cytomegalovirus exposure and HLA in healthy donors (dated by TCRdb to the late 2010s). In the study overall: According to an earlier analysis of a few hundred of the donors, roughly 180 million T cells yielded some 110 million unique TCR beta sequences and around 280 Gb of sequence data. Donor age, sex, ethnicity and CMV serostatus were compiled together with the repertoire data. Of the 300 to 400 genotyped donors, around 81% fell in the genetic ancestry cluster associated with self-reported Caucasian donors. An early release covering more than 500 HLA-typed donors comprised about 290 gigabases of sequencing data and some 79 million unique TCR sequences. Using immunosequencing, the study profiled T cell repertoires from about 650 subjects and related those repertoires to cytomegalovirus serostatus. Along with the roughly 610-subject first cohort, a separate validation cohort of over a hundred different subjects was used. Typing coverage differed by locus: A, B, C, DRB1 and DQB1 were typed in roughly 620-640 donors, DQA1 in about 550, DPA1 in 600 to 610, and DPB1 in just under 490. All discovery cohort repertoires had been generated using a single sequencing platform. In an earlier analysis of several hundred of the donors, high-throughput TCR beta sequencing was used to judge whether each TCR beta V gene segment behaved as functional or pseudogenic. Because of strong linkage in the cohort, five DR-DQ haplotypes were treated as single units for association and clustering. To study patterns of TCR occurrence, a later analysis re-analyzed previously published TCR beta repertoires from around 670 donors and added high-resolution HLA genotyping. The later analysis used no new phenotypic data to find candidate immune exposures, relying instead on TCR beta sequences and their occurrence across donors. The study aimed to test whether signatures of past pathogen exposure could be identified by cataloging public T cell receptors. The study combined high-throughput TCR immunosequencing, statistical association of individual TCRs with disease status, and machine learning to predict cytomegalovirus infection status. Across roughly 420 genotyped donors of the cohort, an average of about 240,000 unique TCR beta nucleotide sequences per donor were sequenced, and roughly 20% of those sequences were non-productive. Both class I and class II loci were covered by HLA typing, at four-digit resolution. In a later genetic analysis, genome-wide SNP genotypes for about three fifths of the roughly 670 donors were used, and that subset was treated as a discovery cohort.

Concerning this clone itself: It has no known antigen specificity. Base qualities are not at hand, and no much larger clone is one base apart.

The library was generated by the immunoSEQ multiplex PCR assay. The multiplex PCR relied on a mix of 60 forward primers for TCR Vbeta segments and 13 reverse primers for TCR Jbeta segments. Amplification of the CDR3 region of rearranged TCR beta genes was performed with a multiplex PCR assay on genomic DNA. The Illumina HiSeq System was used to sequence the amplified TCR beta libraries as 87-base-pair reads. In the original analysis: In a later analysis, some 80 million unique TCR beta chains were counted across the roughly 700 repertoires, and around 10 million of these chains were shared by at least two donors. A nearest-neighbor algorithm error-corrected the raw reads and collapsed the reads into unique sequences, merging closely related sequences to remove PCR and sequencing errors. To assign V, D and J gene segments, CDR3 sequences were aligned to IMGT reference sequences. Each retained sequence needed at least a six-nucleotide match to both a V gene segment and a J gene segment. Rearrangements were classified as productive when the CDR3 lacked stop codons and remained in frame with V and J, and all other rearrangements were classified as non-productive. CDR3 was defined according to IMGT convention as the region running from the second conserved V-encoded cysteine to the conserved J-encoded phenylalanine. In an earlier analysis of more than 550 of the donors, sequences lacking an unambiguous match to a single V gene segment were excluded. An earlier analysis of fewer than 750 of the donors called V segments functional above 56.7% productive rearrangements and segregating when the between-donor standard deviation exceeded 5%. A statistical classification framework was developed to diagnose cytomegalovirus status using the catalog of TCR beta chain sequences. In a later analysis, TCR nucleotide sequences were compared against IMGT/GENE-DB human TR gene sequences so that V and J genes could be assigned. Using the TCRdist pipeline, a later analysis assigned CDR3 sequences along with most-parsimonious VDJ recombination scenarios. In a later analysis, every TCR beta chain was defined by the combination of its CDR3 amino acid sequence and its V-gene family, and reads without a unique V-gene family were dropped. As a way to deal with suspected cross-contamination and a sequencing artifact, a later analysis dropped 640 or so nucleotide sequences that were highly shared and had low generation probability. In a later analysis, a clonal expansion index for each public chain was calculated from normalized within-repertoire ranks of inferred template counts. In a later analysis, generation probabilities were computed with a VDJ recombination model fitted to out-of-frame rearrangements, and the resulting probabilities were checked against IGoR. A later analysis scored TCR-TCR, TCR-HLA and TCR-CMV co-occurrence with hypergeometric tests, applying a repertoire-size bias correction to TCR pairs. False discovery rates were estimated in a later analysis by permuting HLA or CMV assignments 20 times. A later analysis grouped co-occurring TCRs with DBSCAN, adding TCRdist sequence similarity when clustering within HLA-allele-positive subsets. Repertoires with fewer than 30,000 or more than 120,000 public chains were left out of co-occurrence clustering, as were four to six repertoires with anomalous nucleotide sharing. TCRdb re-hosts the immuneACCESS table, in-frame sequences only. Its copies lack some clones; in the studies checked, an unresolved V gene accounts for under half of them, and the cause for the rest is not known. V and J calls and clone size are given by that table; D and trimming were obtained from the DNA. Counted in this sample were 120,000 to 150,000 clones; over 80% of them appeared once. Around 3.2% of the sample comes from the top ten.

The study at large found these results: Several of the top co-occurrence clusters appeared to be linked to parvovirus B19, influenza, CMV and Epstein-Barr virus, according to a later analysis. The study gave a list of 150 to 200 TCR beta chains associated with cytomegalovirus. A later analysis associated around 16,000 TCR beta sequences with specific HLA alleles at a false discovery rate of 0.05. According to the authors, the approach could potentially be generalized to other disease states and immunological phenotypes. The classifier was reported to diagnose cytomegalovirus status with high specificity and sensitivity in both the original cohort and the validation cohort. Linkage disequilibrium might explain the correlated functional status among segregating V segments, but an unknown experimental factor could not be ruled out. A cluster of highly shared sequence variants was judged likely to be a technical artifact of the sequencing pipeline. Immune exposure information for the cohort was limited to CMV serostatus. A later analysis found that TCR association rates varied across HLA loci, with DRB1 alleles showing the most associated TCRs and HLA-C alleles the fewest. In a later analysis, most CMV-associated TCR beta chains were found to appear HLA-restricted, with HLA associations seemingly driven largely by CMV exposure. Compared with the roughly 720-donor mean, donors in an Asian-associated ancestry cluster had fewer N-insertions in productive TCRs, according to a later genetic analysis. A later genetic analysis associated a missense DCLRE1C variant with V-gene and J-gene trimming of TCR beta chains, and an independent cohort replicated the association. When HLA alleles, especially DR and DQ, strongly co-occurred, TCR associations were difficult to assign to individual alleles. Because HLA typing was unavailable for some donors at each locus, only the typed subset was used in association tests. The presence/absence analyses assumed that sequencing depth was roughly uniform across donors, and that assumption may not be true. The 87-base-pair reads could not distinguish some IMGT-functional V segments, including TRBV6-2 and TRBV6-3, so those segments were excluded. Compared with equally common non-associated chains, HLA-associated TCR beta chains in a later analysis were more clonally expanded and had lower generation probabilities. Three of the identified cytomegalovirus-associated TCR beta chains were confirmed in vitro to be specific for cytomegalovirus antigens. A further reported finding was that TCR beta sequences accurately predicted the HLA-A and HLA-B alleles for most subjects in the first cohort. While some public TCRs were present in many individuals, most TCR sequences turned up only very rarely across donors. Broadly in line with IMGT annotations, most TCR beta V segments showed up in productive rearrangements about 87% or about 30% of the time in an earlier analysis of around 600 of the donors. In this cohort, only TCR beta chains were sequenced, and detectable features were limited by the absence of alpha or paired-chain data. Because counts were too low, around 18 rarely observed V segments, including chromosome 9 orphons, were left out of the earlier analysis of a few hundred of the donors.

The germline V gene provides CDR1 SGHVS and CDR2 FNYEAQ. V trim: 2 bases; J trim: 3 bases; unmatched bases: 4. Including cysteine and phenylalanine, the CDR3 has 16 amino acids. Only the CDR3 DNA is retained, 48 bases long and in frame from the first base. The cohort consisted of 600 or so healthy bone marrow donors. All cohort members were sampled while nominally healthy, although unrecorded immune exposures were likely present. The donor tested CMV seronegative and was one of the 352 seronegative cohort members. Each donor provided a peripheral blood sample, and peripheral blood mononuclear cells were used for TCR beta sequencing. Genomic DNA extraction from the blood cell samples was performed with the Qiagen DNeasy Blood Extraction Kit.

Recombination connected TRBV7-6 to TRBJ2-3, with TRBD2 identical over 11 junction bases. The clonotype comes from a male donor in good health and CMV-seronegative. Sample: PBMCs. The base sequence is TGTGCCAGCAGCTTATGGGGGACTAGCGGAACAGATACGCAGTATTTT. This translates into CASSLWGTSGTDTQYF. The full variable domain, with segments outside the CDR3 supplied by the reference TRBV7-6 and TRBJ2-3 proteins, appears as GAGVSQSPRYKVTKRGQDVALRCDPISGHVSLYWYRQALGQGPEFLTYFNYEAQQDKSGLPNDRFSAERPEGSISTLTIQRTEQRDSAMYRCASSLWGTSGTDTQYFGPGTRLTVL.